This TCR beta chain comes out of a study of OX40 agonist ivuxolimab in advanced cancers. The wider study: A partial response was reached by three patients: one with hepatocellular carcinoma and two with cutaneous melanoma.

Germline assignment: CDR1 SNHLY and CDR2 FYNNEI. The CDR3 consists of 18 residues. V trimming: 4 bases; J trimming: 3 bases; junction bases outside the gene matches: 16. This table comes from immunoSEQ multiplex PCR, and its TCRdb copy is limited to in-frame clones, with some not included. Of around 68,000 clones listed, more than 85% are singletons. The receptor's source is an adult with an advanced solid tumor such as melanoma, head and neck, liver or kidney cancer. The chain has TRBV2 and TRBJ1-2; 8 nucleotides match TRBD1. Sequencing was performed on CD4+ or CD8+ T cells sorted from blood, taken in a trial of the OX40 agonist ivuxolimab. The CDR3 sequence is CASSGLGTGTLRDYGYTF. DNA for the CDR3: TGTGCCAGCAGTGGCCTTGGGACAGGTACTCTACGGGACTATGGCTACACCTTC.